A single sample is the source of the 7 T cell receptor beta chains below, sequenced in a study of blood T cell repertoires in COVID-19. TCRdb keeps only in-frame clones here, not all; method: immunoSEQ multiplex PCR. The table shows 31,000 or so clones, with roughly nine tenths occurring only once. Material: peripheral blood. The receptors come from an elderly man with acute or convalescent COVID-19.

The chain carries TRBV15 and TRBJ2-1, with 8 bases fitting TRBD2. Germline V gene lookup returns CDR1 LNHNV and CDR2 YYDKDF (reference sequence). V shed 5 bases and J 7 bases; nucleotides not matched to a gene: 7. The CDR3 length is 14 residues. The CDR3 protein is CATSRSGSWNEQFF. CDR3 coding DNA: TGTGCCACCAGCCGAAGCGGGAGTTGGAATGAGCAGTTCTTC.

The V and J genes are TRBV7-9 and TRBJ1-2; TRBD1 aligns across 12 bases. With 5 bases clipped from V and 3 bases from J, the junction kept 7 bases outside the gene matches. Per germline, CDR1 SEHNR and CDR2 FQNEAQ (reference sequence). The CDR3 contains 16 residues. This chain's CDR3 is CASSGDRGRLDYGYTF. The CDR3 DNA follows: TGTGCCAGCAGCGGGGACAGGGGGCGGTTAGACTATGGCTACACCTTC.

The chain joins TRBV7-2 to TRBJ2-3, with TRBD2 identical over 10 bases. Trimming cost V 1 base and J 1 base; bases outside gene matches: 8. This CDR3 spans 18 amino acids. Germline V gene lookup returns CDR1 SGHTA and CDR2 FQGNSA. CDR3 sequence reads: CASSLGEASGGRTDTQYF. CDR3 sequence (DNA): TGTGCCAGCAGCTTAGGGGAGGCTAGCGGGGGCCGCACAGATACGCAGTATTTT.

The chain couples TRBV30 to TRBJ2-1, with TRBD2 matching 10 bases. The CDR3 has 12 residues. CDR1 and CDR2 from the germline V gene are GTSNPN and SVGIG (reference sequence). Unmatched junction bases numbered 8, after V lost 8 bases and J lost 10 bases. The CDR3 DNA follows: TGTGCCGGAACCGGGACTAGCGACGAGCAGTTCTTC. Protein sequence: CAGTGTSDEQFF. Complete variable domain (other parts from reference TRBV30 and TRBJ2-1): SQTIHQWPATLVQPVGSPLSLECTVEGTSNPNLYWYRQAAGRGLQLLFYSVGIGQISSEVPQNLSASRPQDRQFILSSKKLLLSDSGFYLCAGTGTSDEQFFGPGTRLTVL.

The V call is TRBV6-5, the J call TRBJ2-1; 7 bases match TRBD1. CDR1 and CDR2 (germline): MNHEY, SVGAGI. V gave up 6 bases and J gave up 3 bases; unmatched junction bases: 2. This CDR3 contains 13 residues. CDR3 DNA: TGTGCCAGCAGAACAGGGGACTACAATGAGCAGTTCTTC. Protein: CASRTGDYNEQFF.

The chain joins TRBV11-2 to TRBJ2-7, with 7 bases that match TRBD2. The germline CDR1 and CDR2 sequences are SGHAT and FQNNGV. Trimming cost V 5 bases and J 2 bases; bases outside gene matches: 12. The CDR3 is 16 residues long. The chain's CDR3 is CASSPNSGQLTYEQYF. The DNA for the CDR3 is TGTGCCAGCAGCCCCAATAGCGGGCAGCTCACCTACGAGCAGTACTTC.

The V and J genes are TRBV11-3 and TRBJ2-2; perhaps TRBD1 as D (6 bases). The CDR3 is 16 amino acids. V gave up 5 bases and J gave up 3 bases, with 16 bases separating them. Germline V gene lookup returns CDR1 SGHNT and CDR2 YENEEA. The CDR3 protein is CASSKRGSWDTGELFF. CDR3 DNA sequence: TGTGCCAGCAGCAAGAGGGGGTCGTGGGACACCGGGGAGCTGTTTTTT. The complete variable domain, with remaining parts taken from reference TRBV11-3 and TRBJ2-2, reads EAGVVQSPRYKIIEKKQPVAFWCNPISGHNTLYWYLQNLGQGPELLIRYENEEAVDDSQLPKDRFSAERLKGVDSTLKIQPAELGDSAVYLCASSKRGSWDTGELFFGEGSRLTVL.